This T cell receptor (beta chain) was profiled in a study of shared clonotypes between healthy human individuals. V trimming: 5 bases; J trimming: 2 bases; junction bases outside the gene matches: 16. The CDR3 consists of 20 residues. Germline V CDR1 and CDR2: SGHNT, YENEEA. The study drew its donors from healthy HIV-negative adults without recent acute infections or vaccinations. Profiled with immunoSEQ multiplex PCR; TCRdb holds only in-frame clones, not every one. Among 2,500,000 or so clones listed, less than 95% were seen once. Material for sequencing was naive CD4+ T cells from PBMCs. Sample subset: CD45RA+ positively selected. The chain combines TRBV11-3 with TRBJ2-2; 11 bases are a match to TRBD2. The TCR was taken from a man aged 18-30 years in good health. Some clones in this sample may be carry-over from other donors' samples. This CDR3 is CASSPWGGLAGGLNTGELFF. The CDR3, as DNA: TGTGCCAGCAGCCCATGGGGAGGGCTAGCGGGAGGCCTAAACACCGGGGAGCTGTTTTTT.